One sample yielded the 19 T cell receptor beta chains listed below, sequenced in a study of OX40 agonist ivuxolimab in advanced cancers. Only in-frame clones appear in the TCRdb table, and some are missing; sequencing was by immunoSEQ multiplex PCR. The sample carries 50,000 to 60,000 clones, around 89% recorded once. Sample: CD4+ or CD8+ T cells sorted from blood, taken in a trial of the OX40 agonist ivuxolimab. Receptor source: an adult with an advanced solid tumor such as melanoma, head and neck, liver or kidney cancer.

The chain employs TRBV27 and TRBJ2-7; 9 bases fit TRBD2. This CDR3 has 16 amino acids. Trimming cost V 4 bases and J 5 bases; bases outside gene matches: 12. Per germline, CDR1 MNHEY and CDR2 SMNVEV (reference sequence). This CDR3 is CASSSWGGRALNEQYF. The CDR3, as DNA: TGTGCCAGCAGTTCCTGGGGCGGGAGGGCCCTCAACGAGCAGTACTTC.

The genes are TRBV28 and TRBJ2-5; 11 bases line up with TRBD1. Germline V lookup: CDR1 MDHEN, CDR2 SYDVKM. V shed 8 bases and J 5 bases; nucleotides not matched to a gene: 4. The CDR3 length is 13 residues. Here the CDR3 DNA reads TGTGCCAGCCGGACAGGGGGCATGGAGACCCAGTACTTC. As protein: CASRTGGMETQYF.

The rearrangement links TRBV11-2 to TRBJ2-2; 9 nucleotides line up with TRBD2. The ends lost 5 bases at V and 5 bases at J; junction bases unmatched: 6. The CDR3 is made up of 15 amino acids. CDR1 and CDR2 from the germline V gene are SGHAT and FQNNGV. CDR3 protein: CASSPPSGKTGELFF. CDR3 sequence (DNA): TGTGCCAGCAGCCCCCCTAGCGGGAAAACCGGGGAGCTGTTTTTT.

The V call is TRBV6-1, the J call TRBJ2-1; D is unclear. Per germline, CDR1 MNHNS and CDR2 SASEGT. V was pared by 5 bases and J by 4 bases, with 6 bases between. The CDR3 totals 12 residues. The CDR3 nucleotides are TGTGCCAGCAGTCCTAGTTACAATGAGCAGTTCTTC. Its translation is CASSPSYNEQFF.

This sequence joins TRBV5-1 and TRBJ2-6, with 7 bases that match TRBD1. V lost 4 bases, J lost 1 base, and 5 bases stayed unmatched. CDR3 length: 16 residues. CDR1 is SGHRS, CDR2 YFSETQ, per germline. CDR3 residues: CASSPPTGSGANVLTF. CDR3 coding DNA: TGCGCCAGCAGCCCACCGACAGGGTCTGGGGCCAACGTCCTGACTTTC.

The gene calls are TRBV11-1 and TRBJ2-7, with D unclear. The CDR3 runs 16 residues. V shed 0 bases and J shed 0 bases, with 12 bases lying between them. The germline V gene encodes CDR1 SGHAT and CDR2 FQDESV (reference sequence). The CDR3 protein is CASSLAAGLSSYEQYF. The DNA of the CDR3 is TGTGCCAGCAGCTTAGCGGCAGGTTTAAGCTCCTACGAGCAGTACTTC. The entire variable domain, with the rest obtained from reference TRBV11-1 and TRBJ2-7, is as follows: EAEVAQSPRYKITEKSQAVAFWCDPISGHATLYWYRQILGQGPELLVQFQDESVVDDSQLPKDRFSAERLKGVDSTLKIQPAELGDSAMYLCASSLAAGLSSYEQYFGPGTRLTVT.

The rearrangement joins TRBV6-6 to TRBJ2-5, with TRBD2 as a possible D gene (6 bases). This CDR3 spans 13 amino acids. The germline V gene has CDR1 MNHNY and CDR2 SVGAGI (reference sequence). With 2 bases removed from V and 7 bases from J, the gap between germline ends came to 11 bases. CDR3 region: CASSYPGTWTQYF. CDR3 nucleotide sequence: TGTGCCAGCAGTTACCCCGGGACTTGGACCCAGTACTTC.

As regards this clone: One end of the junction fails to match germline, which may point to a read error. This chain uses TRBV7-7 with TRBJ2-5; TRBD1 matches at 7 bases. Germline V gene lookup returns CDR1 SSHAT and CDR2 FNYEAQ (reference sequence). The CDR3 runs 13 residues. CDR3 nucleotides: TGTGCTAGCAGCTACAGGGGATTTGAGACCCAGTACTTC. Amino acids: CASSYRGFETQYF.

The CDR3 loop is CAISEREYETQYF. CDR3 nucleotides: TGTGCCATCAGTGAGCGGGAGTACGAGACCCAGTACTTC. The chain uses TRBV10-3 and TRBJ2-5; possible D gene TRBD2, 6 bases. Trimming stripped 2 bases from V and 5 bases from J, with 9 bases between. The CDR3 is made up of 13 amino acids. The germline V gene has CDR1 ENHRY and CDR2 SYGVKD.

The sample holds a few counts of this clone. CDR3 nucleotides: TGTGCCAGCAGCCCCCACCGGATTAGCACTGGGTACGAGCAGTACTTC. This sequence encodes CASSPHRISTGYEQYF. The rearrangement joins TRBV7-8 to TRBJ2-7; D call uncertain. CDR1 and CDR2 (germline): SGHVS, FQNEAQ. Deletions cut 5 bases from V and 4 bases from J, with 21 bases between. CDR3 length: 16 amino acids.

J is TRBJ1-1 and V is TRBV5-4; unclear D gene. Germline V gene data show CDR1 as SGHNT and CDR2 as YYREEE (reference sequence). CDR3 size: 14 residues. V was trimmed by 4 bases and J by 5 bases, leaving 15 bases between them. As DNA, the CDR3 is TGTGCCAGCAGCATCCCGGCGGGAGGGACTGAAGCTTTCTTT. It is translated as CASSIPAGGTEAFF.

CDR3 loop: CASSFGTSGVTSTYEQYF. DNA for the CDR3: TGTGCCAGCAGCTTCGGAACTAGCGGGGTCACATCTACCTACGAGCAGTACTTC. The chain uses TRBV7-8 and TRBJ2-7; TRBD2 matches at 10 bases. Germline V CDR1 and CDR2: SGHVS, FQNEAQ. Losses at the gene ends were 3 bases for V and 2 bases for J; bases not matched to a gene: 13. This CDR3 contains 18 residues. Full variable domain (remainder filled in from reference TRBV7-8 and TRBJ2-7): GAGVSQSPRYKVAKRGQDVALRCDPISGHVSLFWYQQALGQGPEFLTYFQNEAQLDKSGLPSDRFFAERPEGSVSTLKIQRTQQEDSAVYLCASSFGTSGVTSTYEQYFGPGTRLTVT.

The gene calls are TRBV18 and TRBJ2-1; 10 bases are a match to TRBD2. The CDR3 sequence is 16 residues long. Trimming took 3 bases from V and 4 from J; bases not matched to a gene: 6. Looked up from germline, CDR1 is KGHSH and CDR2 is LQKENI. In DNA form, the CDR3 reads TGTGCCAGCTCACCCCGAACTAGCGGGAATTACAATGAGCAGTTCTTC. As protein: CASSPRTSGNYNEQFF. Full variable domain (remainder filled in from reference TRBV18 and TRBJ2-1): NAGVMQNPRHLVRRRGQEARLRCSPMKGHSHVYWYRQLPEEGLKFMVYLQKENIIDESGMPKERFSAEFPKEGPSILRIQQVVRGDSAAYFCASSPRTSGNYNEQFFGPGTRLTVL.

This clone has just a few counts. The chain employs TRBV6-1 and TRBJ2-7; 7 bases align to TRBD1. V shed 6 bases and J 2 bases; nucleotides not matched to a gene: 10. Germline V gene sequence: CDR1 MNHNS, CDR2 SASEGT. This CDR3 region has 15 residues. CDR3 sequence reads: CASSVRQGGTYEQYF. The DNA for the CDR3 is TGTGCCAGCAGCGTACGACAGGGTGGGACCTACGAGCAGTACTTC.

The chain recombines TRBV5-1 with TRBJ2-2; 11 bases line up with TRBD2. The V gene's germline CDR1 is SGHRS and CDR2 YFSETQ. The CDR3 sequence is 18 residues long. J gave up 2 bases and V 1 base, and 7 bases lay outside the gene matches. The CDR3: CASSLSPSGRYNTGELFF. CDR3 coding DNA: TGCGCCAGCAGCTTGTCCCCTAGCGGGAGGTATAACACCGGGGAGCTGTTTTTT.

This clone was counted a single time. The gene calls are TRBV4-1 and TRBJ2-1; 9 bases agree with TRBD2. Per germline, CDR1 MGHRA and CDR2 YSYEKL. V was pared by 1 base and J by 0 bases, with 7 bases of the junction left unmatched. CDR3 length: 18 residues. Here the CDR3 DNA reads TGCGCCAGCAGCCAAGTAAGCTTTAGCGGGAGCTCCTACAATGAGCAGTTCTTC. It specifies CASSQVSFSGSSYNEQFF.

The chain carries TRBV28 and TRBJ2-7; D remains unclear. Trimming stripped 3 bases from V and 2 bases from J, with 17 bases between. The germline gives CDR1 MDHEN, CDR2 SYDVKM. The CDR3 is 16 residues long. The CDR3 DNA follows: TGTGCCAGCAGTTTGAATCGGGCCACCCTTACCTACGAGCAGTACTTC. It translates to CASSLNRATLTYEQYF.

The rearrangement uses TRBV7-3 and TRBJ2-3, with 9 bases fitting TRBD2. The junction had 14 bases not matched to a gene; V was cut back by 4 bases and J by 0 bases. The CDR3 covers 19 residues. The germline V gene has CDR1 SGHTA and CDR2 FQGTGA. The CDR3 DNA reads TGTGCCAGCAGCTCCGGACTGGGTCTGACTAGCGGAAGCACAGATACGCAGTATTTT. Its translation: CASSSGLGLTSGSTDTQYF.

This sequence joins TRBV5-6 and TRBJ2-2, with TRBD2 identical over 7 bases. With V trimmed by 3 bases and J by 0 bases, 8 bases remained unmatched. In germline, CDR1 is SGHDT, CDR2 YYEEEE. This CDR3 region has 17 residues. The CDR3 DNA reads TGTGCCAGCAGCTGGACCTTCAGCGGGACGAACACCGGGGAGCTGTTTTTT. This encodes CASSWTFSGTNTGELFF.